This is a list of T cell receptor beta chains from one sample in a study of T-cell reconstitution after alpha-beta-depleted transplantation in children. TCRdb called the PCR reads again in MiXCR, with one record for every CDR3 protein. This sample has 98,000 or so distinct CDR3 sequences, with more than 20% found just once. The sequenced sample was PBMCs, obtained before TCRalphabeta/CD19-depleted stem cell transplant. The receptors here all came from a boy between 2 and 15 years old with acute lymphoblastic leukemia, due to receive a stem cell transplant. CDR3s include the opening cysteine and the closing phenylalanine or tryptophan. The D gene is left open where the match is weak. Expanded clones are given a class, and other clones once, few, many or no size at all.

j_call | v_call | cdr3_length | d_call | clone_size | cdr3_aa | cdr3_nt
TRBJ2-2 | TRBV15 | 15 | - | - | CATSSRFGAPGELFF | TGTGCCACCAGCAGCCGTTTTGGGGCGCCCGGGGAGCTGTTTTTT
TRBJ2-1 | TRBV28 | 15 | TRBD2 | few | CASSLGTSGIHEQFF | TGTGCCAGCAGTTTGGGGACTAGCGGGATACATGAGCAGTTCTTC
TRBJ1-1 | TRBV5-1 | 15 | TRBD1 | many | CASSGGQGLGTEAFF | TGCGCCAGCAGCGGCGGACAGGGACTGGGGACTGAAGCTTTCTTT
TRBJ1-3 | TRBV5-6 | 17 | TRBD1 | few | CASSSEHTRGPGNTIYF | TGTGCCAGCAGCTCCGAACATACCAGGGGGCCAGGAAACACCATATATTTT
TRBJ2-1 | TRBV6-1 | 16 | - | few | CASSPHGVGPMDEQFF | TGTGCCAGCAGCCCCCATGGGGTAGGCCCCATGGATGAGCAGTTCTTC
TRBJ2-3 | TRBV3-2 | 15 | - | - | CASCGRAAGTDTQYF | TGTGCCAGCTGCGGACGGGCGGCGGGGACAGATACGCAGTATTTT
TRBJ2-2 | TRBV6-5 | 15 | TRBD2 | - | CASSNHLAVTGELFF | TGTGCCAGCAGTAACCATCTAGCGGTCACCGGGGAGCTGTTTTTT
TRBJ2-1 | TRBV2 | 14 | - | few | CASIHPERGNEQFF | TGTGCCAGCATTCATCCGGAGAGAGGTAATGAGCAGTTCTTC
TRBJ2-7 | TRBV7-6 | 13 | - | few | CASSLTTTYEQYF | TGTGCCAGCAGCTTAACGACTACCTACGAGCAGTACTTC
TRBJ1-4 | TRBV5-4 | 14 | TRBD1 | few | CASSAGTGGGKLFF | TGTGCCAGCAGCGCCGGGACAGGGGGCGGAAAACTGTTTTTT
TRBJ1-2 | TRBV28 | 15 | TRBD1 | few | CASSFPTGGNYGYTF | TGTGCCAGCAGTTTCCCGACAGGGGGCAACTATGGCTACACCTTC
TRBJ2-7 | TRBV21-1 | 14 | - | few | CASSSRGSPYEQYF | TGTGCCAGCAGCAGCCGGGGCAGTCCCTACGAGCAGTACTTC
TRBJ2-5 | TRBV11-2 | 13 | - | - | CASSWGLQETQYF | TGTGCCAGCAGCTGGGGACTCCAGGAGACCCAGTACTTC
TRBJ2-4 | TRBV5-1 | 15 | - | few | CASSLLDRTKNIQYF | TGCGCCAGCAGCTTGCTCGACAGAACCAAAAACATTCAGTACTTC
TRBJ2-7 | TRBV25-1 | 15 | TRBD2 | - | CASSESGSGSYEQYF | TGTGCCAGCAGTGAATCGGGTAGCGGGTCCTACGAGCAGTACTTC
TRBJ2-6 | TRBV7-9 | 13 | - | - | CASSLGSANVLTF | TGTGCCAGCAGCTTAGGGAGTGCCAACGTCCTGACTTTC
TRBJ2-1 | TRBV12-3/TRBV12-4 | 17 | TRBD2 | many | CASRGVAGGNPYNEQFF | TGTGCCAGCAGGGGGGTAGCGGGAGGCAACCCATACAATGAGCAGTTCTTC
TRBJ1-2 | TRBV7-9 | 17 | TRBD1 | - | CASSYTGAPARGYGDTF | TGTGCCAGCAGCTATACAGGGGCTCCAGCTAGGGGCTATGGCGACACCTTC
TRBJ2-5 | TRBV7-2 | 14 | TRBD2 | many | CASSLSGTSSTQYF | TGTGCCAGCAGCTTAAGTGGGACTAGCTCCACCCAGTACTTC
TRBJ2-2 | TRBV7-9 | 16 | TRBD1 | - | CASSPRGQGGTGELFF | TGTGCCAGCAGCCCTAGGGGACAGGGTGGCACCGGGGAGCTGTTTTTT
TRBJ2-7 | TRBV12-3/TRBV12-4 | 13 | TRBD2 | few | CASRVAGAREQYF | TGTGCCAGCAGGGTAGCGGGAGCACGAGAGCAGTACTTC
TRBJ2-5 | TRBV15 | 13 | - | many | CATSSAGGKTQYF | TGTGCCACCAGCTCCGCAGGGGGGAAGACCCAGTACTTC
TRBJ2-3 | TRBV4-1 | 15 | TRBD2 | few | CASSPARTSGGSQYF | TGCGCCAGCAGCCCCGCTCGGACTAGCGGAGGTTCGCAGTATTTT
TRBJ1-1 | TRBV9 | 15 | - | - | CASSADPRPNTEAFF | TGTGCCAGCAGTGCCGATCCGAGGCCGAACACTGAAGCTTTCTTT
TRBJ2-4 | TRBV13 | 17 | TRBD2 | few | CASSRKTGLAMVNIQYF | TGTGCCAGCAGCCGAAAAACGGGACTAGCGATGGTAAACATTCAGTACTTC
TRBJ2-5 | TRBV5-1 | 15 | TRBD1 | few | CASSPGQMYQETQYF | TGCGCCAGCAGCCCGGGACAGATGTACCAAGAGACCCAGTACTTC
TRBJ2-2 | TRBV7-7 | 13 | - | - | CASSPTNTGELFF | TGTGCCAGCAGCCCGACCAACACCGGGGAGCTGTTTTTT
TRBJ2-1 | TRBV12-3/TRBV12-4 | 13 | - | few | CASTTGGRGEQFF | TGTGCCAGCACTACCGGGGGTCGGGGTGAGCAGTTCTTC
TRBJ1-6 | TRBV6-1 | 11 | - | few | CASGNNSPLHF | TGTGCCAGCGGTAATAATTCACCCCTCCACTTT
TRBJ2-3 | TRBV28 | 14 | TRBD1 | - | CASSPQGVTDTQYF | TGTGCCAGCAGTCCACAGGGGGTCACAGATACGCAGTATTTT
TRBJ1-5 | TRBV28 | 17 | TRBD1 | - | CASSFFGTGGLLQPQHF | TGTGCCAGCAGTTTTTTCGGGACAGGGGGCTTGCTGCAGCCCCAGCATTTT
TRBJ2-5 | TRBV5-1 | 17 | TRBD2 | - | CASSQGASGGAGETQYF | TGCGCCAGCAGCCAAGGGGCTAGCGGAGGGGCGGGGGAGACCCAGTACTTC
TRBJ2-3 | TRBV28 | 14 | - | few | CASSSPYGTDTQYF | TGTGCCAGCAGTTCCCCGTATGGCACAGATACGCAGTATTTT
TRBJ2-1 | TRBV20-1 | 14 | - | - | CSARDFEPYNEQFF | TGCAGTGCAAGGGACTTCGAACCATACAATGAGCAGTTCTTC
TRBJ2-7 | TRBV12-3/TRBV12-4 | 13 | TRBD1 | few | CASRPGQGFEQYF | TGTGCCAGCAGACCGGGACAGGGGTTCGAGCAGTACTTC
TRBJ2-4 | TRBV20-1 | 11 | - | many | CSAGFLGLPYF | TGCAGTGCTGGATTCCTAGGGTTGCCGTACTTC
TRBJ2-7 | TRBV5-1 | 14 | TRBD1 | - | CASSLTGVVCEQYF | TGCGCCAGCAGCTTGACAGGGGTGGTGTGCGAGCAGTACTTC
TRBJ2-1 | TRBV4-2 | 16 | - | few | CASSQAGGVSYNEQFF | TGTGCCAGCAGCCAAGCTGGAGGCGTCTCCTACAATGAGCAGTTCTTC
TRBJ1-5 | TRBV28 | 15 | TRBD1 | few | CASKESGTGYQPQHF | TGTGCCAGCAAGGAATCCGGGACAGGCTATCAGCCCCAGCATTTT
TRBJ2-4 | TRBV28 | 13 | - | - | CASSFLGVNIQYF | TGTGCCAGCAGTTTTCTCGGGGTAAACATTCAGTACTTC
TRBJ1-4 | TRBV5-1 | 16 | - | - | CASSLTGGGANEKLFF | TGCGCCAGCAGCTTGACAGGAGGAGGGGCTAATGAAAAACTGTTTTTT
TRBJ2-5 | TRBV5-1 | 14 | - | - | CASSFLAEKETQYF | TGCGCCAGCAGCTTTCTGGCGGAGAAAGAGACCCAGTACTTC
TRBJ2-1 | TRBV7-2 | 14 | TRBD2 | - | CASSTTSGLLVQFF | TGTGCCAGCAGCACAACTAGCGGTCTATTGGTGCAGTTCTTC
TRBJ1-1 | TRBV12-3/TRBV12-4 | 15 | - | - | CASSTTRTRRTEAFF | TGTGCCAGCAGTACAACCCGGACTCGGCGGACTGAAGCTTTCTTT
TRBJ1-4 | TRBV6-5 | 14 | - | many | CASSYVGQREKLFF | TGTGCCAGCAGTTACGTGGGGCAACGGGAAAAACTGTTTTTT
TRBJ2-7 | TRBV29-1 | 12 | TRBD1 | few | CSVRGQGHEQYF | TGCAGCGTGCGGGGACAGGGCCACGAGCAGTACTTC
TRBJ2-3 | TRBV4-1 | 13 | TRBD2 | few | CASSQVGGLAFRF | TGCGCCAGCAGCCAAGTTGGGGGACTAGCGTTTCGATTT
TRBJ2-3 | TRBV20-1 | 15 | TRBD2 | - | CSASTASGGTDTQYF | TGCAGTGCTAGTACGGCTAGCGGAGGCACAGATACGCAGTATTTT
TRBJ2-1 | TRBV7-9 | 16 | TRBD2 | few | CASSARLAASYNEQFF | TGTGCCAGCAGCGCTAGACTAGCGGCCTCCTACAATGAGCAGTTCTTC
TRBJ1-5 | TRBV28 | 14 | - | - | CASSLLGMRQPQHF | TGTGCCAGCAGTTTATTGGGGATGCGTCAGCCCCAGCATTTT
TRBJ2-2 | TRBV7-9 | 15 | - | - | CASSLVDANTGELFF | TGTGCCAGCAGCTTAGTGGACGCGAACACCGGGGAGCTGTTTTTT
TRBJ2-1 | TRBV20-1 | 15 | - | - | CSAPPMNGVYNEQFF | TGCAGTGCTCCCCCGATGAATGGGGTCTACAATGAGCAGTTCTTC
TRBJ2-3 | TRBV4-1 | 16 | TRBD2 | - | CASSQVASGALDTQYF | TGCGCCAGCAGCCAAGTCGCTAGCGGGGCCTTGGATACGCAGTATTTT
TRBJ1-1 | TRBV5-6 | 14 | - | many | CASSLGVSVTEAFF | TGTGCCAGCAGCCTGGGGGTTAGTGTCACTGAAGCTTTCTTT
TRBJ1-5 | TRBV20-1 | 14 | TRBD1 | - | CSASRDRWNQPQHF | TGCAGTGCTAGCCGGGACAGATGGAATCAGCCCCAGCATTTT
TRBJ2-1 | TRBV28 | 15 | - | - | CASSFSGWKDNEQFF | TGTGCCAGCAGTTTTTCGGGCTGGAAAGACAATGAGCAGTTCTTC
TRBJ2-5 | TRBV5-6 | 17 | TRBD2 | - | CASSLSGREKFGETQYF | TGTGCCAGCAGCTTGAGCGGGAGGGAGAAGTTCGGGGAGACCCAGTACTTC
TRBJ2-7 | TRBV11-1 | 18 | TRBD2 | - | CASSLMVSSGGLSYEQYF | TGTGCCAGCAGCTTAATGGTCTCTAGCGGAGGGTTGTCCTACGAGCAGTACTTC
TRBJ2-7 | TRBV28 | 13 | - | few | CASSSPGLYEQYF | TGTGCCAGCAGTTCACCGGGACTCTACGAGCAGTACTTC